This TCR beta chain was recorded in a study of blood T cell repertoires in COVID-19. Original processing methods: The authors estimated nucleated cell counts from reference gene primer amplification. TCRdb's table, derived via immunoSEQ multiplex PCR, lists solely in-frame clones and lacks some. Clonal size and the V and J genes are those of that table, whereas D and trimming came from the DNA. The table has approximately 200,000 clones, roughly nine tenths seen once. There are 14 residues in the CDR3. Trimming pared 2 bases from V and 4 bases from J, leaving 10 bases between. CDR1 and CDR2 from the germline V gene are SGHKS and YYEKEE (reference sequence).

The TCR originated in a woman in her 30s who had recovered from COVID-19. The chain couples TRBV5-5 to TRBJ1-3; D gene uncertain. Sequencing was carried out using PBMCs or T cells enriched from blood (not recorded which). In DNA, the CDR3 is TGTGCCAGCAGCTTAGCCGGGTCAGGAAACACCATATATTTT. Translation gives CASSLAGSGNTIYF.